This T cell receptor (beta chain) was profiled in a study of T cell repertoires in MIS-A myocarditis (dated by TCRdb to 2021 to 2024). As for this clone: Its antigen remains undetermined. No quality values exist for individual bases; no much larger clone is one base distant.

The immunoSEQ bias-controlled multiplex PCR was used to amplify TCRbeta CDR3 regions, which were then sequenced at high throughput. From the authors' description of their analysis: CDR3 sequences were collapsed and filtered with the immunoSEQ vendor pipeline, and the abundance and frequency of each unique TCRbeta CDR3 were thereby quantified. Dominant CDR3 amino acid sequences were clustered with SARS-CoV-2-specific ImmuneCODE TCRbeta sequences by CD-HIT at a 90% global sequence identity threshold. Clones with frequencies of 0.1 to 1 were classed as hyperexpanded, and 0.01 to 0.1 as large. For the dominant clones, CDR3 amino acid sequences and V and J gene assignments were confirmed with MiXCR. The R stringdist package was used to compute Levenshtein distances between the patient clonotypes and the ImmuneCODE hits. TCRdb limited this immuneACCESS table to in-frame rearrangements with V and J called. A share of clones is missing; checked studies link under half to unresolved V genes, and the rest is unexplained. V, J and clone size were drawn from that table, and D and trimming were deduced from the DNA. This sample has about 11,000 clones in its table, and 75% to 85% of those were observed once. Of the sample, 29% falls within the top ten clones.

The QIAamp DNA FFPE kit was used to extract genomic DNA from formalin-fixed paraffin-embedded autopsy tissue. V is clipped by 4 bases and J by 5 bases, and the sequence between their germline boundaries is 5 bases long. The germline V gene supplies CDR1 SGHDN and CDR2 FVKESK. There are 11 amino acids in the CDR3, from cysteine to phenylalanine inclusive. Kept here is only the CDR3 DNA, which spans 33 bases and is read in frame from base 1. This TCR derives from a man younger than 35 with fulminant myocarditis from multisystem inflammatory syndrome in adults (MIS-A) after COVID-19. The sequenced sample was right ventricle heart tissue obtained at autopsy. The sample's cell subset or site label, decoded: cardiac tissue sample (left or right ventricle, interventricular septum, or pericardium). Here the chain combines TRBV14 and TRBJ1-1; no D gene can be assigned with confidence. CDR3 loop: CASSLGTEAFF. The DNA is as follows: TGTGCCAGCAGCCTGGGAACTGAAGCTTTCTTT.